This T cell receptor beta chain appears in the sequencing data of a study of T cell repertoires in cytomegalovirus infection. At the level of the study: Carrying CMV and the relevant HLA type showed in public TCR beta signatures. Study outcomes and limitations: Frequencies of public TCR beta families were cumulated, and this identified carriers of CMV plus the relevant HLA. Dominating the ex vivo response were TCR beta clonotypes that were CMV-specific and HLA-C-restricted.

This clonotype was detected a few times. Its target is not known. With V trimmed by 4 bases and J by 0 bases, 4 bases remained unmatched. CDR1 SGHTA and CDR2 FQGNSA come from the germline V gene. The CDR3 spans 16 residues. TCRdb itself ran the reads through MiXCR, one entry per CDR3 protein. The sample holds roughly 720,000 distinct CDR3 sequences; 35% are singletons and the top ten take 2.8%. The TCR was taken from a human donor in good health (CMV status not recorded). Some clones in this sample may be carry-over from other donors' samples. The J gene is TRBJ2-1, the V gene TRBV7-2; 9 positions match TRBD2. Material for sequencing was PBMCs. The CDR3: CASSSPAGGSYNEQFF. DNA of the CDR3: TGTGCCAGCAGCTCCCCAGCGGGGGGCTCCTACAATGAGCAGTTCTTC.